This TCR beta chain was documented in a study of post-analysis software for immune sequencing data. Across the study: Relapsing-remitting, secondary progressive and progressive-relapsing multiple sclerosis were all included among the disease courses. Findings and limits, study-wide: Co-batched samples clustered tightly together by F measure. People with multiple sclerosis had a significantly lower normalized Chao1 diversity than controls did.

Unique molecular identifiers tagged the TCR beta cDNA libraries. TCRdb re-derived calls from the PCR reads in MiXCR, one entry per CDR3 protein. In the table there are about 820,000 distinct CDR3 sequences, under 70% of which are singletons. The count of this clonotype is one. Its antigen is not known. This TCR came from a girl between 10 and 17 years old with multiple sclerosis. The source material was blood.

The CDR3 protein is CASNPPREGSGQYF. CDR3 in DNA: TGTGCCAGCAACCCCCCCCGGGAGGGTTCAGGGCAGTACTTC. The J gene is TRBJ2-5, the V gene TRBV28; 8 positions agree with TRBD2. The CDR3 is 14 amino acids. After removal of 7 bases from V and 11 bases from J, the junction contained 15 bases not matched to a gene. CDR1 and CDR2 from the germline V gene are MDHEN and SYDVKM.